The clone carrying this T cell receptor beta chain was found a few times. Its target is not known. The entry originates in a study of T cells in Graves' hyperthyroidism and ophthalmopathy. Study overall: The authors collected peripheral blood at initial diagnosis, before any treatment. Study results and caveats: Blood also carried most thyroid clonotypes expanded above 0.001.

Pregnant or lactating patients were excluded, as were those with uncontrolled infection or other autoimmune disease. There were TCR beta CDR3 regions amplified from RNA transcripts. HTBI primers drove first-round RT-PCR of the TCR CDR3. TCRdb processed the multiplex PCR reads anew with MiXCR; each CDR3 protein has one entry. In the table there are more than 600,000 distinct CDR3 sequences, 16% of which are singletons. The CDR3 has 16 amino acids. Germline CDR1 SQVTM, CDR2 ANQGSEA. Losses at the gene ends were 5 bases for V and 1 base for J; bases not matched to a gene: 10. This chain connects TRBV29-1 to TRBJ2-5; 10 nucleotides line up with TRBD1. Sequenced material: blood. This clonotype was sampled from a man aged 18 to 30 with Graves' hyperthyroidism. CDR3 bases: TGCAGCGTTCTGGGGGGGACAGGGGCTATCCAAGAGACCCAGTACTTC. It specifies CSVLGGTGAIQETQYF.